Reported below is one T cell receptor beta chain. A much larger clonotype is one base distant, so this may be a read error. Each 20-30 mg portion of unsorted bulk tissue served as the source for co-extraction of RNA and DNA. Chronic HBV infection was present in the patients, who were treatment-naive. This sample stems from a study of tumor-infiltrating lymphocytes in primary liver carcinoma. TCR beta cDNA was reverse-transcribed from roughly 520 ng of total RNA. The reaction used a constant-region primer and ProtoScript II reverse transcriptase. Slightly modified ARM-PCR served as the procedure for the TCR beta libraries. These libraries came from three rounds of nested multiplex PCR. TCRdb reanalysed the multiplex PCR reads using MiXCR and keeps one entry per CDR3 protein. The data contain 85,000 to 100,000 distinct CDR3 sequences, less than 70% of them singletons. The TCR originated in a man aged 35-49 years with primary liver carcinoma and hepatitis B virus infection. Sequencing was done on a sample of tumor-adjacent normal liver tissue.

CDR3: CASSLGLAGVTQYF. As DNA, the CDR3 is TGTGCCAGCAGCTTGGGACTAGCGGGAGTTACGCAGTATTTT. V gene TRBV5-5 combines with J gene TRBJ2-3; 12 bases align to TRBD2. The CDR3 is made up of 14 amino acids. The V segment lost 0 bases and the J segment 8 bases; nucleotides outside the gene matches: 1. CDR1 is SGHKS, CDR2 YYEKEE, per germline (reference sequence).